Listed here are 25 T cell receptor beta chains from one sample, sequenced in a study of shared clonotypes between healthy human individuals. Clones were sequenced by immunoSEQ multiplex PCR, and TCRdb holds only the in-frame ones, with some missing. There are hundreds of thousands of clones in the sample; around 73% occur only once, and around 1.8% lies in the top ten. The specimen was memory CD4+ T cells sorted from blood. Stated subset: CD45RA-negative fraction. The source is a woman under 40 in good health.

The chain joins TRBV28 to TRBJ1-5; D gene unclear. The CDR3 runs to 13 residues. Germline-derived CDR1 and CDR2 are MDHEN and SYDVKM. Trimming stripped 7 bases from V and 5 bases from J, with 12 bases between. In nucleotides, the CDR3 is TGTGCCAGCAACGCGCGGGCAGATCAGCCCCAGCATTTT. Protein sequence: CASNARADQPQHF.

V and J are TRBV2 and TRBJ2-5, with D perhaps matching TRBD1 or TRBD2 (7 bases each). V was trimmed by 7 bases and J by 2 bases, leaving 23 bases between them. The V gene's germline CDR1 is SNHLY and CDR2 FYNNEI. The CDR3 extends over 17 amino acids. CDR3 sequence: CASTRGGVQGPQETQYF. The CDR3 region has the DNA TGTGCCAGCACCAGGGGGGGGGTGCAGGGCCCTCAAGAGACCCAGTACTTC.

This clone was counted a single time. A much larger clonotype is one base distant, so this may be a read error. This chain connects TRBV27 to TRBJ2-7; D is uncertain. Germline V gene lookup returns CDR1 MNHEY and CDR2 SMNVEV (reference sequence). The length of the CDR3 is 10 residues. The V end lost 8 bases, the J end lost 4 bases, and 6 bases lay between the germline ends. The CDR3 sequence is CASGYYEQYF. In nucleotides, the CDR3 is TGTGCCAGCGGGTATTACGAGCAGTACTTC.

The V call is TRBV6-5, the J call TRBJ2-7; TRBD2 matches 7 bases. With V trimmed by 5 bases and J by 3 bases, 10 bases remained unmatched. Germline-derived CDR1 and CDR2 are MNHEY and SVGAGI. The CDR3 has 15 amino acids. The CDR3 sequence: CASSPGGGGRYEQYF. The CDR3 DNA reads TGTGCCAGCAGTCCTGGCGGGGGAGGCCGCTACGAGCAGTACTTC.

The genes are TRBV5-8 and TRBJ2-5; TRBD2 matches at 9 bases. This CDR3 region has 15 residues. V dropped 2 bases and J dropped 5; count of bases not matched to a gene: 7. Germline V lookup: CDR1 SGHTS, CDR2 YDEGEE. The CDR3 coding sequence is TGTGCCAGCAGCTTCCAGGCGGGAGGGGCGGAGACCCAGTACTTC. Its translation is CASSFQAGGAETQYF.

The rearrangement uses TRBV12-5 and TRBJ2-3; 7 bases are shared with TRBD2. The trim removed 3 bases at V and 3 bases at J, leaving 15 bases unmatched. The V gene's germline CDR1 is LGHNT and CDR2 FRNRAP. The CDR3 runs 18 residues. The CDR3 here is CASGLVLGRELGTDTQYF. As DNA, the CDR3 is TGTGCTAGTGGTTTAGTTCTTGGGCGGGAGCTCGGAACAGATACGCAGTATTTT.

The genes are TRBV6-1 and TRBJ2-1, with TRBD2 matching over 7 bases. Germline lookup yields CDR1 MNHNS and CDR2 SASEGT. The CDR3 has 13 residues. V shed 7 bases and J 6 bases; nucleotides not matched to a gene: 6. DNA of the CDR3: TGTGCCAGCATCCGGGAGGCCTTCAATGAGCAGTTCTTC. Amino acid sequence: CASIREAFNEQFF.

The rearrangement joins TRBV19 to TRBJ2-3, with 8 bases that match TRBD1. The trim removed 7 bases at V and 1 base at J, leaving 4 bases unmatched. The CDR3 is made up of 14 amino acids. Germline assignment: CDR1 LNHDA and CDR2 SQIVND (reference sequence). CDR3 region: CASTATGGTDTQYF. The CDR3 nucleotides are TGTGCCAGTACCGCGACAGGGGGCACAGATACGCAGTATTTT.

For this clone: Other DNA sequences of this sample code for an identical CDR3. This chain connects TRBV28 to TRBJ2-1, with D perhaps TRBD2 (5 bases). V lost 3 bases and J 2 bases, leaving 8 bases between the germline ends. CDR3 size: 14 residues. Germline loops: CDR1 MDHEN, CDR2 SYDVKM. The CDR3 sequence: CASSLPGTYNEQFF. CDR3 nucleotides: TGTGCCAGCAGTTTGCCCGGGACCTACAATGAGCAGTTCTTC.

The V and J genes are TRBV28 and TRBJ1-1, with TRBD1 identical over 7 bases. Germline CDR1 MDHEN, CDR2 SYDVKM. V was clipped by 4 bases and J by 1 base; unmatched bases: 6. This CDR3 region has 15 residues. CDR3 DNA sequence: TGTGCCAGCAGTTATACTGGGACAGCGAACACTGAAGCTTTCTTT. Protein: CASSYTGTANTEAFF.

As concerns this clone: The same CDR3 also results from other DNA sequences found in this sample. This sequence joins TRBV28 and TRBJ1-2, with D unclear. V lost 3 bases to trimming and J lost 4 bases, with 6 bases between them. Germline-derived CDR1 and CDR2 are MDHEN and SYDVKM. This CDR3 spans 12 amino acids. Written as DNA, the CDR3 is TGTGCCAGCAGTTTTGGGAGCTATGGCTACACCTTC. Translating gives CASSFGSYGYTF.

The gene calls are TRBV12-5 and TRBJ2-6; D might be TRBD1 (5 bases). Germline CDR1 is LGHNT and CDR2 is FRNRAP. Deletions cut 5 bases from V and 5 bases from J, with 19 bases between. This CDR3 contains 17 residues. In DNA form, the CDR3 reads TGTGCTAGTGGTGCAGTAGCAGGACAAAGTCGGGCCAACGTCCTGACTTTC. Amino acids: CASGAVAGQSRANVLTF.

The chain joins TRBV7-9 to TRBJ2-7; 14 bases align to TRBD2. The CDR3 runs 15 residues. V shed 5 bases, J shed 6 bases, and the junction held 6 bases outside the gene matches. Germline-derived CDR1 and CDR2 are SEHNR and FQNEAQ (reference sequence). CDR3 amino acids: CASSPQGLAGVEQYF. The CDR3 bases are TGTGCCAGCAGCCCCCAGGGACTAGCGGGAGTCGAGCAGTACTTC.

The chain is built from TRBV7-9 and TRBJ1-3; 9 bases agree with TRBD1. The V gene end was trimmed by 5 bases and the J gene end by 0 bases; junction bases not matched to a gene: 8. The CDR3 covers 17 residues. CDR1 is SEHNR and CDR2 is FQNEAQ in the germline V gene (reference sequence). This CDR3 reads CASSPDRGRYSGNTIYF. Here the CDR3 DNA reads TGTGCCAGCAGCCCGGACAGGGGACGATACTCTGGAAACACCATATATTTT.

The table lists this clone with a count of one. This rearrangement joins TRBV28 to TRBJ2-7, with 10 bases lining up with TRBD2. CDR1 and CDR2 (germline): MDHEN, SYDVKM. The CDR3 sequence is 14 residues long. V lost 8 bases and J lost 2; bases outside the gene matches: 6. This CDR3 reads CASAGTSAAYEQYF. CDR3 coding DNA: TGTGCCAGCGCAGGGACTAGCGCCGCCTACGAGCAGTACTTC.

This sequence joins TRBV11-1 and TRBJ2-5, with D unresolved. V lost 5 bases to trimming and J lost 5 bases, with 15 bases between them. Per germline, CDR1 SGHAT and CDR2 FQDESV (reference sequence). CDR3 length: 14 residues. CDR3 sequence: CASSPTANGETQYF. DNA of the CDR3: TGTGCCAGCAGCCCGACTGCGAACGGGGAGACCCAGTACTTC.

CDR3 in DNA: TGTGCCAGCAGTGTCGACAGCGGCCCGCAGTATTTT. It specifies CASSVDSGPQYF. This chain links TRBV28 with TRBJ2-3; either TRBD1 or TRBD2 may fit D (5 bases each). The CDR3 runs 12 residues. The germline V and J ends were trimmed by 5 bases and 10 bases, with 13 bases remaining between them. The germline V gene encodes CDR1 MDHEN and CDR2 SYDVKM.

V gene TRBV28 combines with J gene TRBJ2-5; D possibly corresponds to TRBD1 (6 bases). CDR1 and CDR2 from the germline V gene are MDHEN and SYDVKM. V gave up 1 base and J gave up 5 bases, with 14 bases separating them. This CDR3 comprises 15 residues. The DNA of the CDR3 is TGTGCCAGCAGTTTATCCGGGACATTCCTGGAGACCCAGTACTTC. This gives the protein CASSLSGTFLETQYF.

This clone showed up just a few times. The chain has TRBV19 and TRBJ2-7; the D gene is possibly TRBD1 (6 bases). The V gene's germline CDR1 is LNHDA and CDR2 SQIVND (reference sequence). The CDR3 length is 14 residues. Deletions cut 5 bases from V and 2 bases from J, with 13 bases between. The CDR3 spells CASSLGQPPYEQYF. The CDR3 nucleotides read TGTGCCAGTAGTCTAGGACAGCCCCCCTACGAGCAGTACTTC.

The count of this clone is one. This rearrangement joins TRBV15 to TRBJ2-3; 8 nucleotides line up with TRBD2. Germline loops: CDR1 LNHNV, CDR2 YYDKDF (reference sequence). This CDR3 has 16 amino acids. J was trimmed by 4 bases and V by 3 bases; bases with no gene match: 9. CDR3 region: CATSRDLAGMADTQYF. Written as DNA, the CDR3 is TGTGCCACCAGCAGGGACTTAGCGGGAATGGCAGATACGCAGTATTTT.

V is TRBV5-1 and J is TRBJ2-7, with 11 positions matching TRBD2. The junction had 5 bases not matched to a gene; V was cut back by 4 bases and J by 5 bases. Germline CDR1 SGHRS, CDR2 YFSETQ. The CDR3 is 14 residues long. CDR3 nucleotides: TGCGCCAGCAGCCAGACTAGCGGGATCCACGAGCAGTACTTC. Translating gives CASSQTSGIHEQYF.

The chain carries TRBV20-1 and TRBJ2-1, with D uncertain. This CDR3 region has 11 residues. V gave up 7 bases and J gave up 6 bases, with 10 bases separating them. In germline, CDR1 is DFQATT, CDR2 SNEGSKA (reference sequence). As DNA, the CDR3 is TGCAGTGGACGTAGATTCAATGAGCAGTTCTTC. Translating gives CSGRRFNEQFF.

This clone was observed a single time. The chain recombines TRBV7-8 with TRBJ1-1; TRBD1 might be the D (5 bases). There are 14 residues in the CDR3. Trimming removed 5 bases from V and 5 bases from J, with 15 bases in between. Looked up from germline, CDR1 is SGHVS and CDR2 is FQNEAQ. In nucleotides, the CDR3 is TGTGCCAGCAGCCCAACCCGCAGGGCTACTGAAGCTTTCTTT. This translates into CASSPTRRATEAFF.

The chain joins TRBV30 to TRBJ1-1, with 10 bases identical to TRBD1. V lost 3 bases and J lost 7; bases outside the gene matches: 2. This CDR3 has 12 amino acids. Germline V gene sequence: CDR1 GTSNPN, CDR2 SVGIG (reference sequence). DNA of the CDR3: TGTGCCTGGAGCGGGACAGGGGTTGAAGCTTTCTTT. Residues: CAWSGTGVEAFF.

The J gene is TRBJ1-4, the V gene TRBV5-1, with D perhaps TRBD1 (6 bases). The CDR3 extends over 14 amino acids. Germline V gene sequence: CDR1 SGHRS, CDR2 YFSETQ. Trimming removed 4 bases from V and 2 bases from J, with 9 bases in between. CDR3 in DNA: TGCGCCAGCAGCCCCGGACAGACTAATGAAAAACTGTTTTTT. Its protein product is CASSPGQTNEKLFF. Filled out from reference TRBV5-1 and TRBJ1-4, the complete variable domain reads KAGVTQTPRYLIKTRGQQVTLSCSPISGHRSVSWYQQTPGQGLQFLFEYFSETQRNKGNFPGRFSGRQFSNSRSEMNVSTLELGDSALYLCASSPGQTNEKLFFGSGTQLSVL.